The 24 T cell receptor beta chains in this list originate from one sample, sequenced in a study of blood T cell repertoires in COVID-19. This table comes from immunoSEQ multiplex PCR, and its TCRdb copy is limited to in-frame clones, with some not included. The repertoire holds a few hundred thousand clones, with around nine tenths as singletons. Sequences were obtained from PBMCs or T cells enriched from blood (not recorded which). All receptors come from a woman under 40 who had recovered from COVID-19.

The chain combines TRBV27 with TRBJ2-3; 12 bases are shared with TRBD2. The length of the CDR3 is 16 residues. V gave up 4 bases and J gave up 6 bases; unmatched junction bases: 8. CDR1 and CDR2 from the germline V gene are MNHEY and SMNVEV (reference sequence). The CDR3 nucleotides are TGTGCCAGCAGTTCAAGACTAGCGGGAGTTTCCGATACGCAGTATTTT. Amino acid sequence: CASSSRLAGVSDTQYF.

The chain recombines TRBV7-8 with TRBJ2-7; the D gene is possibly TRBD1 (6 bases). The CDR3 extends over 13 amino acids. V was trimmed by 4 bases and J by 3 bases, leaving 10 bases between them. Germline V lookup: CDR1 SGHVS, CDR2 FQNEAQ. CDR3 sequence reads: CASSSRTVYEQYF. The DNA for the CDR3 is TGTGCCAGCAGCTCTCGGACAGTCTACGAGCAGTACTTC.

This chain joins TRBV5-1 and TRBJ2-7; 7 bases agree with TRBD1. V lost 4 bases to trimming and J lost 3 bases; unmatched junction nucleotides: 7. Looked up from germline, CDR1 is SGHRS and CDR2 is YFSETQ. The CDR3 extends over 14 amino acids. CDR3 sequence (DNA): TGCGCCAGCAGCGCCGGGGCAGGGGGCTACGAGCAGTACTTC. Translating it yields CASSAGAGGYEQYF.

This clone appeared once. The chain recombines TRBV2 with TRBJ1-2; D uncertain. Germline V gene sequence: CDR1 SNHLY, CDR2 FYNNEI. This CDR3 contains 14 residues. With 0 bases removed from V and 2 bases from J, the gap between germline ends came to 7 bases. CDR3 protein: CASSEAGVNYGYTF. The DNA of the CDR3 is TGTGCCAGCAGTGAAGCGGGAGTAAACTATGGCTACACCTTC.

In this sample, this clone turned up a few times. CDR3 coding DNA: TGTGCCAGCAGCCAAGCCCCCAGCTCCTACGAGCAGTACTTC. This codes for CASSQAPSSYEQYF. This chain links TRBV3-1 (or the pseudogene TRBV3-2) with TRBJ2-7; unclear D gene. Germline V gene sequence: CDR1 LGHDT, CDR2 YNNKEL (reference sequence). This CDR3 region has 14 residues. V lost 1 base and J lost 0, with 7 bases in between.

The chain has TRBV28 and TRBJ2-5; a possible D gene is TRBD1 (6 bases). The CDR3 spans 16 residues. The V gene's germline CDR1 is MDHEN and CDR2 SYDVKM. V was shortened by 5 bases and J by 7 bases, with 23 bases between the two germline ends. The CDR3 DNA follows: TGTGCCAGCAGTCCCCATCTCGCTACAGGGTTGGGGACCCAGTACTTC. Protein product: CASSPHLATGLGTQYF.

The rearrangement joins TRBV27 to TRBJ2-7; perhaps TRBD2 as D (6 bases). The CDR3 contains 15 residues. V lost 3 bases and J 0 bases, leaving 12 bases between the germline ends. Looked up from germline, CDR1 is MNHEY and CDR2 is SMNVEV (reference sequence). The CDR3 DNA follows: TGTGCCAGCAGTTTGTCTAGCGAAAGCTCCTACGAGCAGTACTTC. This sequence encodes CASSLSSESSYEQYF.

The chain recombines TRBV14 with TRBJ1-2; D might be TRBD1 (5 bases). Germline-derived CDR1 and CDR2 are SGHDN and FVKESK. This CDR3 has 15 amino acids. V was clipped by 4 bases and J by 9 bases, with 21 bases between them. CDR3 loop: CASSLGAVHRESYTF. The CDR3 bases are TGTGCCAGCAGCCTCGGGGCAGTCCACCGGGAGAGCTACACCTTC.

The chain couples TRBV2 to TRBJ1-1; 11 nucleotides match TRBD1. Germline lookup yields CDR1 SNHLY and CDR2 FYNNEI. The CDR3 has 17 amino acids. Trimming at V came to 3 bases and at J to 1 base, leaving 7 bases not matched to a gene. CDR3 bases: TGTGCCAGCAGTGAGAGGACAGGGGGCATATCGAACACTGAAGCTTTCTTT. It specifies CASSERTGGISNTEAFF.

The chain combines TRBV6-5 with TRBJ2-7, with TRBD1 as a possible D gene (5 bases). The CDR3 spans 13 residues. Germline CDR1 MNHEY, CDR2 SVGAGI. V gave up 7 bases and J gave up 5 bases, with 15 bases separating them. The CDR3 reads CASTRQGTDEQYF. Here the CDR3 DNA reads TGTGCCAGCACTCGGCAGGGAACTGACGAGCAGTACTTC.

V usage is TRBV5-6 and J usage is TRBJ1-1; no clear D gene. CDR1 and CDR2 (germline): SGHDT, YYEEEE. V was shortened by 5 bases and J by 1 base, with 9 bases between the two germline ends. The CDR3 covers 13 residues. Written as DNA, the CDR3 is TGTGCCAGCAGAGCAGGTTCGAACACTGAAGCTTTCTTT. Protein sequence: CASRAGSNTEAFF.

This chain links TRBV12-3 or TRBV12-4 with TRBJ2-7; D call uncertain. The CDR3 totals 11 residues. V was pared by 3 bases and J by 6 bases, with 6 bases between. The CDR3 here is CASSFGPEQYF. The CDR3 bases are TGTGCCAGCAGTTTTGGCCCCGAGCAGTACTTC.

This rearrangement joins TRBV28 to TRBJ1-1; D uncertain. Deletions cut 7 bases from V and 7 bases from J, with 10 bases between. Germline V gene lookup returns CDR1 MDHEN and CDR2 SYDVKM. The CDR3 is 11 amino acids. CDR3 DNA sequence: TGTGCCAGCAACACACCCAATGAAGCTTTCTTT. This encodes CASNTPNEAFF.

V is TRBV15 and J is TRBJ1-2, with unresolved D. The CDR3 is 12 amino acids. CDR1 is LNHNV and CDR2 is YYDKDF in the germline V gene (reference sequence). The V end was cut by 4 bases, the J end by 6 bases, with 9 bases between. The DNA for the CDR3 is TGTGCCACCAGCACAGAACTGAATGGCTACACCTTC. It is translated as CATSTELNGYTF.

The chain combines TRBV5-1 with TRBJ1-3; D call uncertain. Trimming left V 1 base short and J 4 bases short, with 6 bases between. The V gene's germline CDR1 is SGHRS and CDR2 YFSETQ. The CDR3 is made up of 13 amino acids. This CDR3 is CASSLWQGNTIYF. CDR3 in DNA: TGCGCCAGCAGCTTGTGGCAGGGAAACACCATATATTTT.

The chain combines TRBV7-2 with TRBJ2-7, with D hard to call. Between the trimmed V and J ends, which lost 2 bases and 3 bases, there was a span of 5 bases. The CDR3 is 12 amino acids. Germline CDR1 is SGHTA and CDR2 is FQGNSA. The CDR3 loop is CASSLTSYEQYF. CDR3 nucleotide sequence: TGTGCCAGCAGCTTAACAAGCTACGAGCAGTACTTC.

V usage is TRBV29-1 and J usage is TRBJ1-1; 9 bases fit TRBD1. Germline V gene sequence: CDR1 SQVTM, CDR2 ANQGSEA. The CDR3 length is 16 residues. V shed 0 bases, J shed 1 base, and the junction held 6 bases outside the gene matches. CDR3 amino acids: CSVEEWDRDGNTEAFF. In nucleotides, the CDR3 is TGCAGCGTTGAAGAGTGGGACAGGGACGGGAACACTGAAGCTTTCTTT.

V and J are TRBV2 and TRBJ1-4; D possibly corresponds to TRBD1 (6 bases). This CDR3 contains 15 residues. Germline V gene sequence: CDR1 SNHLY, CDR2 FYNNEI. V lost 2 bases to trimming and J lost 0 bases, with 7 bases between them. The CDR3 is CASSERTATNEKLFF. In nucleotides, the CDR3 is TGTGCCAGCAGTGAAAGGACAGCAACTAATGAAAAACTGTTTTTT.

The chain uses TRBV24-1 and TRBJ2-4; D is unclear. V lost 5 bases, J lost 8 bases, and 9 bases lay in between. This CDR3 comprises 12 residues. Germline V gives CDR1 KGHDR, CDR2 SFDVKD. The CDR3 here is CATSGRNDIQYF. The CDR3 nucleotides read TGTGCCACCAGTGGGCGGAACGACATTCAGTACTTC.

The gene calls are TRBV19 and TRBJ1-1, with 9 bases fitting TRBD1. Germline CDR1 is LNHDA and CDR2 is SQIVND (reference sequence). With V trimmed by 9 bases and J by 8 bases, 22 bases remained unmatched. The CDR3 sequence is 17 residues long. The CDR3 region is CASASPGTGRGRQEAFF. CDR3 coding DNA: TGTGCCAGCGCCAGCCCCGGGACAGGGAGGGGTCGGCAAGAAGCTTTCTTT. Using reference TRBV19 and TRBJ1-1 for the parts outside the CDR3, the full variable domain is DGGITQSPKYLFRKEGQNVTLSCEQNLNHDAMYWYRQDPGQGLRLIYYSQIVNDFQKGDIAEGYSVSREKKESFPLTVTSAQKNPTAFYLCASASPGTGRGRQEAFFGQGTRLTVV.

The chain combines TRBV3-1 (or the pseudogene TRBV3-2) with TRBJ2-7, with unresolved D. This CDR3 has 14 amino acids. Looked up from germline, CDR1 is LGHDT and CDR2 is YNNKEL (reference sequence). V dropped 1 base and J dropped 2 bases, with 9 bases sitting between them. CDR3 region: CASSQGATAYEQYF. The DNA for the CDR3 is TGTGCCAGCAGCCAAGGGGCAACGGCCTACGAGCAGTACTTC.

V and J are TRBV18 and TRBJ2-7; TRBD1 matches 8 bases. Germline CDR1 is KGHSH and CDR2 is LQKENI. This CDR3 is built from 16 residues. The junction had 13 bases not matched to a gene; V was cut back by 2 bases and J by 7 bases. The CDR3 is CASSPEDRDWLSEQYF. The CDR3 region has the DNA TGTGCCAGCTCACCAGAGGACAGGGATTGGTTGTCTGAGCAGTACTTC.

This chain joins TRBV4-1 and TRBJ1-1; tentative D call: TRBD1 (5 bases). This CDR3 is 12 amino acids long. Germline V gene data show CDR1 as MGHRA and CDR2 as YSYEKL. V was clipped by 5 bases and J by 5 bases, with 9 bases between them. The CDR3 sequence is CASSDGGTEAFF. The DNA for the CDR3 is TGCGCCAGCAGCGATGGGGGGACTGAAGCTTTCTTT.

This chain links TRBV19 with TRBJ2-7; 7 bases map to TRBD1. This CDR3 has 14 amino acids. Germline V gene lookup returns CDR1 LNHDA and CDR2 SQIVND (reference sequence). The V and J ends lost 1 base and 3 bases, in that order; junction bases with no gene match: 3. The CDR3 nucleotides read TGTGCCAGTAGTATAGCGACAGGGAACTACGAGCAGTACTTC. This gives the protein CASSIATGNYEQYF.